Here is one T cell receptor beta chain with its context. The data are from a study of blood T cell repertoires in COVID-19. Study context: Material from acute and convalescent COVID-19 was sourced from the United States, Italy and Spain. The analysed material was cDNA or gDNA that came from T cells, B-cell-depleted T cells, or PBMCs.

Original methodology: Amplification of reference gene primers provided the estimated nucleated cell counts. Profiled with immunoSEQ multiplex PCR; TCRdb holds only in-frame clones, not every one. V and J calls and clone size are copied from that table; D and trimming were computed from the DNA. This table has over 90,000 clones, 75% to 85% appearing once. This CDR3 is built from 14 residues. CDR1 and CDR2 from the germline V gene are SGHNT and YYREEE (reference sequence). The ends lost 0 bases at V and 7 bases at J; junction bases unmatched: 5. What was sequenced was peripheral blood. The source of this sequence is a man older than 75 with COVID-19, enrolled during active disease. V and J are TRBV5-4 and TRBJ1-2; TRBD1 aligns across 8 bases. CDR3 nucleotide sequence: TGTGCCAGCAGCTTGGGACAGGGGATTGGTGGCTACACCTTC. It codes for CASSLGQGIGGYTF. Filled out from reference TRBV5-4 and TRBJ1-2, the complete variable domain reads ETGVTQSPTHLIKTRGQQVTLRCSSQSGHNTVSWYQQALGQGPQFIFQYYREEENGRGNFPPRFSGLQFPNYSSELNVNALELDDSALYLCASSLGQGIGGYTFGSGTRLTVV.